One and the same sample provided the 27 T cell receptor beta chains below, sequenced in a study of identical twins. TCRdb reprocessed the 5' RACE reads via MiXCR and lists one record per CDR3 protein. Of hundreds of thousands of distinct CDR3 sequences detected, under 10% appear once; the ten largest clones hold about 1.8%. These records were also assigned to another study, of yellow fever vaccine responses in identical twins.

Sequences were obtained from memory (CD45RO+) T cells sorted from blood. The receptors were sampled from a young woman in good health.

This clonotype was detected a few times. In DNA, the CDR3 is TGCGCCAGCAGCTTGGAGCCCTCATTCCAGGTTACTATTGATGGCTACACCTTC. This gives the protein CASSLEPSFQVTIDGYTF. V usage is TRBV5-1 and J usage is TRBJ1-2; no definite D call. The germline V gene has CDR1 SGHRS and CDR2 YFSETQ. CDR3 length equals 18 residues. Deletions cut 0 bases from V and 6 bases from J, with 24 bases between.

This clonotype appeared many times. The V and J genes are TRBV7-6 and TRBJ2-7; 7 positions match TRBD2. V lost 4 bases to trimming and J lost 6 bases; unmatched junction nucleotides: 9. CDR3 size: 14 residues. CDR1 SGHVS and CDR2 FNYEAQ come from the germline V gene. This chain's CDR3 is CASSSTPTGGEQYF. The CDR3 DNA follows: TGTGCCAGCAGCTCCACCCCGACGGGAGGCGAGCAGTACTTC.

This chain links TRBV6-4 with TRBJ2-5; 13 positions agree with TRBD2. Trimming removed 6 bases from V and 3 bases from J; junction bases left unmatched: 4. Germline V gene sequence: CDR1 MRHNA, CDR2 SNTAGT. The CDR3 loop spans 15 amino acids. As DNA, the CDR3 is TGTGCCAGCAGCCCCGGGACTAGCGGGGAAGAGACCCAGTACTTC. Translated, it gives CASSPGTSGEETQYF.

This clonotype was observed many times. This chain connects TRBV10-3 to TRBJ2-2; 12 nucleotides agree with TRBD1. The V segment lost 6 bases and the J segment 1 base; nucleotides outside the gene matches: 3. Germline values: CDR1 ENHRY, CDR2 SYGVKD. The CDR3 spans 16 residues. The DNA for the CDR3 is TGTGCCATCAGAGGGACAGGGGGCCTGAACACCGGGGAGCTGTTTTTT. It encodes CAIRGTGGLNTGELFF.

This clonotype was counted ten times or more. The CDR3 here is CASSSSTASSYNSPLHF. The CDR3, as DNA: TGTGCCAGCAGCTCATCGACTGCGAGCTCCTATAATTCACCCCTCCACTTT. The gene calls are TRBV11-2 and TRBJ1-6; D call uncertain. This CDR3 has 17 residues. The germline V gene has CDR1 SGHAT and CDR2 FQNNGV. Deletions cut 4 bases from V and 0 bases from J, with 13 bases between.

The chain is built from TRBV12-3 or TRBV12-4 and TRBJ1-2, with 9 positions matching TRBD1. V gave up 7 bases and J gave up 6 bases; unmatched junction bases: 12. This CDR3 region has 15 residues. The CDR3 spells CASNHAGDRVDGYTF. In nucleotides, the CDR3 is TGTGCCAGCAACCACGCGGGGGACAGGGTCGATGGCTACACCTTC.

This chain links TRBV20-1 with TRBJ2-5; 7 bases line up with TRBD1. The junction had 12 bases not matched to a gene; V was cut back by 6 bases and J by 5 bases. Germline CDR1 and CDR2: DFQATT and SNEGSKA (reference sequence). This CDR3 comprises 14 residues. For the CDR3, the DNA is TGCAGTGCCTGTCTAGGGGGCGTCTTGGAGACCCAGTACTTC. It yields the protein CSACLGGVLETQYF.

The table lists this clonotype with many counts. This rearrangement joins TRBV12-3 or TRBV12-4 to TRBJ1-5; tentative D call: TRBD1 (5 bases). This CDR3 spans 15 amino acids. V shed 5 bases and J shed 1 base, with 12 bases lying between them. CDR3 in DNA: TGTGCCAGCAGTCGGGACGGCCGAAGCAATCAGCCCCAGCATTTT. This translates into CASSRDGRSNQPQHF.

This clonotype came up a few times. The chain has TRBV5-4 and TRBJ2-3; maybe TRBD2 (5 bases). V was pared by 0 bases and J by 3 bases, with 17 bases between. The V gene's germline CDR1 is SGHNT and CDR2 YYREEE (reference sequence). The CDR3 length is 17 residues. The DNA of the CDR3 is TGTGCCAGCAGCTTGGGGTCTGCGGGCGTCCGGACAGATACGCAGTATTTT. This codes for CASSLGSAGVRTDTQYF.

This clonotype showed up many times. The rearrangement uses TRBV5-1 and TRBJ1-1; 11 bases are a match to TRBD1. Germline loops: CDR1 SGHRS, CDR2 YFSETQ. J gave up 1 base and V 4 bases, and 6 bases lay outside the gene matches. The CDR3 extends over 16 amino acids. The CDR3 sequence: CASSPGDRGKNTEAFF. The CDR3 bases are TGCGCCAGCAGCCCCGGGGACAGGGGGAAGAACACTGAAGCTTTCTTT.

This clonotype occurred many times. This chain uses TRBV6-2 or TRBV6-3 with TRBJ2-2; no clear D gene. This CDR3 comprises 16 residues. V lost 5 bases and J 2 bases, leaving 15 bases between the germline ends. Germline CDR1 reads MNHEY; CDR2 reads SVGEGT. CDR3 bases: TGTGCCAGCAGTCCCTGGTCGAGCCCCAACACCGGGGAGCTGTTTTTT. Translated: CASSPWSSPNTGELFF.

In this sample, this clonotype turned up a few times. The chain links TRBV3-1 to TRBJ1-5; 7 positions match TRBD1. Germline lookup yields CDR1 LGHDT and CDR2 YNNKEL (reference sequence). The CDR3 extends over 16 amino acids. V lost 0 bases to trimming and J lost 9 bases; unmatched junction nucleotides: 11. In nucleotides, the CDR3 is TGTGCCAGCAGCCAAGAAGGGACAGTCCGAGGTTCGCCCCAGCATTTT. Translated: CASSQEGTVRGSPQHF.

This clonotype has at least ten counts. The chain combines TRBV5-5 with TRBJ2-5; D is ambiguous. V lost 0 bases and J lost 3, with 6 bases in between. This CDR3 comprises 13 residues. The V gene's germline CDR1 is SGHKS and CDR2 YYEKEE (reference sequence). The CDR3 DNA follows: TGTGCCAGCAGCTTGGGAAGAGAAGAGACCCAGTACTTC. Protein sequence: CASSLGREETQYF.

The chain couples TRBV6-4 to TRBJ2-7; D remains unclear. The CDR3 is made up of 14 amino acids. CDR1 MRHNA and CDR2 SNTAGT come from the germline V gene. The V gene lost 6 bases and the J gene lost 1 base, with 13 bases spanning the gap. The CDR3 DNA reads as TGTGCCAGCAGGAAAGTATGGATGTCCTACGAGCAGTACTTC. It yields the protein CASRKVWMSYEQYF.

Concerning this clonotype: With a much larger clone just one base away, this may be a read error. V is TRBV6-5 and J is TRBJ2-7; D not resolved. CDR1 MNHEY and CDR2 SVGAGI come from the germline V gene. The CDR3 has 13 residues. CDR3 sequence reads: CASSYTTSYGQYF. The CDR3 DNA reads as TGTGCCAGCAGTTATACTACTTCCTACGGGCAGTACTTC.

The chain is built from TRBV28 and TRBJ2-7; TRBD1 matches at 9 bases. Germline lookup yields CDR1 MDHEN and CDR2 SYDVKM. This CDR3 has 15 residues. The V segment lost 5 bases and the J segment 6 bases; nucleotides outside the gene matches: 11. CDR3 in DNA: TGTGCCAGCAGTCCCTCGGGACAGGGTTCGGGCGAGCAGTACTTC. Protein product: CASSPSGQGSGEQYF.

This clonotype was seen more than once but under ten times. V usage is TRBV6-6 and J usage is TRBJ2-7; weak D call: TRBD1 (5 bases). V was shortened by 4 bases and J by 3 bases, with 10 bases between the two germline ends. CDR3 length: 13 residues. Germline assignment: CDR1 MNHNY and CDR2 SVGAGI (reference sequence). This CDR3 is CASSSSTVYEQYF. CDR3 nucleotides: TGTGCCAGCAGTTCGTCGACAGTCTACGAGCAGTACTTC.

Notes on this clonotype: Since a much larger clone is just one base distant, this may be a read error. V and J are TRBV27 and TRBJ2-5; a possible D gene is TRBD2 (6 bases). The CDR3 loop spans 16 amino acids. CDR1 is MNHEY, CDR2 SMNVEV, per germline (reference sequence). CDR3 sequence reads: CASSLEGSLYQENQYF. DNA of the CDR3: TGTGCCAGCAGTTTGGAGGGGTCCCTATACCAAGAGAACCAGTACTTC.

This clonotype was detected ten times or more. The V call is TRBV6-1, the J call TRBJ1-6, with D maybe TRBD1 (5 bases). The V end lost 6 bases, the J end lost 4 bases, and 16 bases lay between the germline ends. CDR3 length equals 16 residues. CDR1 is MNHNS, CDR2 SASEGT, per germline. CDR3 sequence (DNA): TGTGCCAGCAGCCAAGGGGCAGGAAAATATAATTCACCCCTCCACTTT. This encodes CASSQGAGKYNSPLHF.

J is TRBJ2-2 and V is TRBV28; TRBD2 aligns across 13 bases. The CDR3 loop spans 17 amino acids. The V gene's germline CDR1 is MDHEN and CDR2 SYDVKM. Germline trimming cut 6 bases from V and 0 bases from J; bases unmatched to any gene: 4. The CDR3 protein is CASRVTSGRTNTGELFF. The CDR3 DNA reads TGTGCCAGCAGAGTGACTAGCGGGAGGACGAACACCGGGGAGCTGTTTTTT.

The chain is built from TRBV18 and TRBJ2-7, with no clear D. The germline V gene has CDR1 KGHSH and CDR2 LQKENI. Trimming shortened V by 5 bases and J by 3 bases, and 11 bases separated the two germline ends. The CDR3 spans 13 residues. The CDR3 region is CASSSKGNYEQYF. DNA for the CDR3: TGTGCCAGCTCATCTAAGGGAAACTACGAGCAGTACTTC.

The V gene is TRBV30, the J gene TRBJ1-2, with a weak D call TRBD1 (6 bases). Between the trimmed V and J ends, which lost 0 bases and 7 bases, there was a span of 12 bases. CDR3 length equals 13 residues. CDR1 is GTSNPN, CDR2 SVGIG, per germline (reference sequence). The CDR3 loop is CAWSVRGAGGYTF. The CDR3, as DNA: TGTGCCTGGAGTGTACGGGGGGCAGGTGGCTACACCTTC.

The chain employs TRBV7-2 and TRBJ2-1; TRBD2 matches at 7 bases. There are 13 residues in the CDR3. Per the germline V gene, CDR1 is SGHTA and CDR2 is FQGNSA. V lost 3 bases and J lost 9; bases outside the gene matches: 5. The CDR3 DNA sequence: TGTGCCAGCAGCTTGACTAGCCGGGCTGAGCAGTTCTTC. It encodes CASSLTSRAEQFF. Supplemented by reference TRBV7-2 and TRBJ2-1, the full variable domain reads GAGVSQSPSNKVTEKGKDVELRCDPISGHTALYWYRQSLGQGLEFLIYFQGNSAPDKSGLPSDRFSAERTGGSVSTLTIQRTQQEDSAVYLCASSLTSRAEQFFGPGTRLTVL.

This sequence joins TRBV11-2 and TRBJ2-1, with D tentatively TRBD1 or TRBD2 (5 bases each). The germline CDR1 and CDR2 sequences are SGHAT and FQNNGV. V dropped 5 bases and J dropped 5 bases, with 13 bases sitting between them. The CDR3 consists of 14 residues. The CDR3 sequence is CASSLTGGDNEQFF. In nucleotides, the CDR3 is TGTGCCAGCAGCCTAACAGGAGGAGACAATGAGCAGTTCTTC.

This clonotype was seen many times. The V call is TRBV24-1, the J call TRBJ2-3, with D possibly being TRBD1 (5 bases). This CDR3 spans 15 amino acids. Germline values: CDR1 KGHDR, CDR2 SFDVKD. The V end was cut by 2 bases, the J end by 4 bases, with 12 bases between. CDR3 protein: CATSDYRQFPDTQYF. CDR3 DNA: TGTGCCACCAGTGATTACCGACAGTTCCCAGATACGCAGTATTTT.

This clonotype was recorded a few times. This chain joins TRBV5-1 and TRBJ1-6; no reliable D call. Germline-derived CDR1 and CDR2 are SGHRS and YFSETQ. The V gene lost 0 bases and the J gene lost 6 bases, with 10 bases spanning the gap. This CDR3 is 15 amino acids long. CDR3 loop: CASSLEGSGNSPLHF. The CDR3 coding sequence is TGCGCCAGCAGCTTGGAGGGAAGCGGTAATTCACCCCTCCACTTT.

This clonotype was counted only a few times. The rearrangement uses TRBV30 and TRBJ2-7, with D tentatively TRBD1 or TRBD2 (6 bases each). Germline V gene sequence: CDR1 GTSNPN, CDR2 SVGIG (reference sequence). The CDR3 is 14 amino acids. Deletions cut 2 bases from V and 2 bases from J, with 13 bases between. This chain's CDR3 is CAWSRTGGPYEQYF. CDR3 in DNA: TGTGCCTGGAGTCGTACCGGGGGCCCCTACGAGCAGTACTTC.